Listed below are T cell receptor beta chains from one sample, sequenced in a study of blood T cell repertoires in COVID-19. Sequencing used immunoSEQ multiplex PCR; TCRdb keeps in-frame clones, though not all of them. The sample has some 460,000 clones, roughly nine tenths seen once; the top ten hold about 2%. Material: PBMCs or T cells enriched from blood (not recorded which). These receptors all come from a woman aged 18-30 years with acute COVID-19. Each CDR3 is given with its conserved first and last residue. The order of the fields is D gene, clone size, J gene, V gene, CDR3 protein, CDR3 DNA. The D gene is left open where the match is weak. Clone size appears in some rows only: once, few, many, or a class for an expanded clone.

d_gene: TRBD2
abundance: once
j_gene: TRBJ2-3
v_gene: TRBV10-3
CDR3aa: CAISEGGSGSGGDTQYF
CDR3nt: TGTGCCATCAGTGAAGGGGGTAGCGGGAGTGGGGGGGATACGCAGTATTTT

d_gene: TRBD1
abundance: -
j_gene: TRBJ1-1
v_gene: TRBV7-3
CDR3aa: CASSSDRFLEAFF
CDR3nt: TGTGCCAGCAGCTCGGACAGGTTTCTGGAAGCTTTCTTT

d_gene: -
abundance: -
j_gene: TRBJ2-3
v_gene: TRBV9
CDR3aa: CASSVTGTDTQYF
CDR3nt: TGTGCCAGCAGCGTAACAGGGACAGATACGCAGTATTTT

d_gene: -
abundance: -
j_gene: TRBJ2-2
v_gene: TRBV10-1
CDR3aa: CASSATGNTGELFF
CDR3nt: TGCGCCAGCAGTGCCACAGGGAACACCGGGGAGCTGTTTTTT

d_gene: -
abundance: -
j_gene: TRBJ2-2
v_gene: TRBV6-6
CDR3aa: CAGRTVANTGELFF
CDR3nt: TGTGCCGGACGGACAGTCGCGAACACCGGGGAGCTGTTTTTT

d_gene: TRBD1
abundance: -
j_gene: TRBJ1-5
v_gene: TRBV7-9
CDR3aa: CASSRTDREPNQPQHF
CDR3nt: TGTGCCAGCAGCCGAACGGACAGGGAACCTAATCAGCCCCAGCATTTT

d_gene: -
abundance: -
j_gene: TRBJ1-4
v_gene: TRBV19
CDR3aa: CASSISGQLNEKLFF
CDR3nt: TGTGCCAGTAGTATTAGTGGACAGCTAAATGAAAAACTGTTTTTT

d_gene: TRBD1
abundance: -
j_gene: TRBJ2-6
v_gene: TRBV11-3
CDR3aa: CASSSPTGDSSGANVLTF
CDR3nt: TGTGCCAGCAGCTCGCCGACAGGGGATAGCTCTGGGGCCAACGTCCTGACTTTC

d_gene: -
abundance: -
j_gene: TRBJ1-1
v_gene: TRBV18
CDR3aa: CASSPNKNTEAFF
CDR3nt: TGTGCCAGCTCACCGAACAAGAACACTGAAGCTTTCTTT

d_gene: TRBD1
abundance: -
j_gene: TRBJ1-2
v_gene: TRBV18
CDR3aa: CASSPLTGATSGYTF
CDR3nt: TGTGCCAGCTCACCGTTGACAGGGGCTACATCTGGCTACACCTTC

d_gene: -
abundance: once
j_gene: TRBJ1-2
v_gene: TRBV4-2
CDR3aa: CASSQGGAGQGYTF
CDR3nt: TGTGCCAGCAGCCAGGGAGGGGCAGGGCAAGGCTACACCTTC

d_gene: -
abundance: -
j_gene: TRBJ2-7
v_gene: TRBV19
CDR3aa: CASSRGGYEQYF
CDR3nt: TGTGCCAGTAGTAGAGGGGGCTACGAGCAGTACTTC

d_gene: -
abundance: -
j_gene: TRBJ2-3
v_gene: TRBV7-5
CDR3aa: CARSSSGGPTTDTQYF
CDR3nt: TGTGCCAGAAGCTCTAGCGGGGGCCCTACCACAGATACGCAGTATTTT

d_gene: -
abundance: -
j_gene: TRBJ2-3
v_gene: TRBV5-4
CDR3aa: CASSPGSGQQGLDTQYF
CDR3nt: TGTGCCAGCAGCCCGGGAAGCGGTCAACAGGGCCTGGATACGCAGTATTTT

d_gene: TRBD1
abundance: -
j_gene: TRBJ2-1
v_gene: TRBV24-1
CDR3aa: CATGQGAENEQFF
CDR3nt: TGTGCCACGGGACAGGGGGCGGAAAATGAGCAGTTCTTC

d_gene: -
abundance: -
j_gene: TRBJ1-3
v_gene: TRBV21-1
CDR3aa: CASSSRWGNTIYF
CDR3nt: TGTGCCAGCAGCTCTAGATGGGGAAACACCATATATTTT

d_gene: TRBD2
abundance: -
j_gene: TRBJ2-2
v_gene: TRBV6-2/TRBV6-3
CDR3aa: CASSYLSGRLDGELFF
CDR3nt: TGTGCCAGCAGTTACTTGAGCGGGAGATTAGACGGGGAGCTGTTTTTT

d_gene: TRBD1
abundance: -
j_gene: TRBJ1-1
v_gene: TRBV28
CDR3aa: CASSPGGGPMNTEAFF
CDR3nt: TGTGCCAGCAGCCCAGGGGGCGGCCCAATGAACACTGAAGCTTTCTTT

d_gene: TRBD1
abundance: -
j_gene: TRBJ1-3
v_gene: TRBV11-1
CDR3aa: CASSYSGQSSGNTIYF
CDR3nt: TGTGCCAGCAGCTATTCGGGACAGAGCTCTGGAAACACCATATATTTT

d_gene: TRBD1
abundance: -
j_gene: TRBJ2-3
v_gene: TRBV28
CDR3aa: CASSSGTGVFAQYF
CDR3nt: TGTGCCAGCAGTTCCGGGACAGGGGTTTTCGCGCAGTATTTT

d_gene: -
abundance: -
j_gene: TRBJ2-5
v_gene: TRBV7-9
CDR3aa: CASGGDFRAQYF
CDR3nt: TGTGCCAGCGGAGGGGACTTTCGGGCCCAGTACTTC

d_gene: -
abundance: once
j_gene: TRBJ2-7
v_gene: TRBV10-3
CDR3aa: CAISEEGGEEQYF
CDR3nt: TGTGCCATCAGTGAGGAGGGGGGGGAAGAGCAGTACTTC

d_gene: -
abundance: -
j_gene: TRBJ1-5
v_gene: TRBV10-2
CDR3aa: CASSQHSNQPQHF
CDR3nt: TGCGCCAGCAGCCAACATAGCAATCAGCCCCAGCATTTT

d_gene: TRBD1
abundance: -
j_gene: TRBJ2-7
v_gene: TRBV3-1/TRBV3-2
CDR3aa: CASSQVTGTYEQYF
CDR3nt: TGTGCCAGCAGCCAAGTGACAGGGACCTACGAGCAGTACTTC

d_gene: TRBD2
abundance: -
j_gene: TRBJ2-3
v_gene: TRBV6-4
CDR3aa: CASSGGTSTDTQYF
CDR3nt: TGTGCCAGCTCGGGAGGGACTAGCACAGATACGCAGTATTTT